Each of the 22 T cell receptor beta chains below was sequenced from the same sample in a study of blood T cell repertoires in COVID-19. Libraries were prepared by immunoSEQ multiplex PCR; TCRdb keeps only in-frame clonotypes and omits some of them. The sample has roughly 150,000 clones, roughly 85% seen once. Sequencing was performed on PBMCs or T cells enriched from blood (not recorded which). The receptors were gathered from a woman in her seventies in a cohort exposed to, infected with or recovered from COVID-19 (not recorded which).

The genes are TRBV5-4 and TRBJ2-7; D might be TRBD2 (6 bases). V dropped 4 bases and J dropped 3 bases, with 11 bases sitting between them. There are 13 residues in the CDR3. Germline loops: CDR1 SGHNT, CDR2 YYREEE (reference sequence). The DNA for the CDR3 is TGTGCCAGCAGCCGGGAGACGGACTACGAGCAGTACTTC. This encodes CASSRETDYEQYF.

This clone was seen a handful of times. The V call is TRBV9, the J call TRBJ1-6; D gene uncertain. CDR3 size: 14 residues. Germline CDR1 is SGDLS and CDR2 is YYNGEE. V was cut by 0 bases and J by 7 bases, with 8 bases left in between. CDR3 residues: CASSVGDGNSPLHF. DNA of the CDR3: TGTGCCAGCAGCGTAGGCGACGGGAATTCACCCCTCCACTTT.

The V and J genes are TRBV27 and TRBJ2-5; 8 nucleotides agree with TRBD1. The CDR3 runs to 16 residues. Germline loops: CDR1 MNHEY, CDR2 SMNVEV (reference sequence). V shed 5 bases and J 2 bases; nucleotides not matched to a gene: 10. The CDR3 is CASSPVLGTGQETQYF. CDR3 in DNA: TGTGCCAGCAGTCCAGTCCTAGGGACAGGACAAGAGACCCAGTACTTC.

This rearrangement joins TRBV5-1 to TRBJ2-1; perhaps TRBD2 as D (6 bases). Germline V gives CDR1 SGHRS, CDR2 YFSETQ. CDR3 size: 16 residues. V was shortened by 0 bases and J by 0 bases, with 10 bases between the two germline ends. CDR3 DNA: TGCGCCAGCAGCTTGGACCCTAGCGCCTCCTACAATGAGCAGTTCTTC. Its translation is CASSLDPSASYNEQFF.

The V gene is TRBV18, the J gene TRBJ2-1; the match to TRBD2 covers 10 bases. This CDR3 region has 17 residues. From germline, CDR1 is KGHSH and CDR2 LQKENI. V shed 6 bases, J shed 3 bases, and the junction held 11 bases outside the gene matches. Written as DNA, the CDR3 is TGTGCCAGCTCCGATAGACTAGCGGGTGCCGACTACAATGAGCAGTTCTTC. It is translated as CASSDRLAGADYNEQFF.

V is TRBV28 and J is TRBJ2-7, with D unresolved. The CDR3 extends over 14 amino acids. V lost 0 bases to trimming and J lost 2 bases, with 8 bases between them. Per germline, CDR1 MDHEN and CDR2 SYDVKM. CDR3 sequence: CASSLWGPTYEQYF. The CDR3 bases are TGTGCCAGCAGTTTATGGGGCCCAACCTACGAGCAGTACTTC.

This rearrangement joins TRBV15 to TRBJ2-7; 8 bases align to TRBD1. The CDR3 consists of 16 residues. Unmatched junction bases numbered 7, after V lost 0 bases and J lost 3 bases. Germline V gives CDR1 LNHNV, CDR2 YYDKDF (reference sequence). The CDR3 sequence is CATSRETQGASYEQYF. Here the CDR3 DNA reads TGTGCCACCAGCAGAGAAACCCAGGGGGCTAGCTACGAGCAGTACTTC.

This chain links TRBV19 with TRBJ1-2; TRBD1 aligns across 10 bases. With 3 bases clipped from V and 6 bases from J, the junction kept 10 bases outside the gene matches. Per the germline V gene, CDR1 is LNHDA and CDR2 is SQIVND (reference sequence). There are 16 residues in the CDR3. The CDR3 DNA is TGTGCCAGTAGTATGTCAGGGGGACAGGGGAGGAATGGCTACACCTTC. Protein sequence: CASSMSGGQGRNGYTF.

The chain recombines TRBV4-1 with TRBJ2-3, with a possible D match to TRBD1 (7 bases). Trimming shortened V by 3 bases and J by 2 bases, and 12 bases separated the two germline ends. Germline CDR1 reads MGHRA; CDR2 reads YSYEKL. The CDR3 runs 15 residues. In DNA, the CDR3 is TGCGCCAGCAGCCAGGGGGGACAGCCCACAGATACGCAGTATTTT. This encodes CASSQGGQPTDTQYF.

This clone was picked up one time. The V gene is TRBV5-1, the J gene TRBJ1-5; weak D call: TRBD1 (6 bases). V lost 5 bases to trimming and J lost 0 bases, with 12 bases between them. CDR3 size: 15 residues. Germline loops: CDR1 SGHRS, CDR2 YFSETQ. CDR3 nucleotide sequence: TGCGCCAGCAGACCGGGACATAATAGCAATCAGCCCCAGCATTTT. This gives the protein CASRPGHNSNQPQHF.

As DNA, the CDR3 is TGCGCCAGCAGCTTTTCCGGGACAGGGGCTGGAAACACCATATATTTT. Its translation: CASSFSGTGAGNTIYF. The chain combines TRBV5-1 with TRBJ1-3; TRBD1 matches 10 bases. The CDR3 extends over 16 amino acids. From germline, CDR1 is SGHRS and CDR2 YFSETQ. The trim removed 2 bases at V and 2 bases at J, leaving 4 bases unmatched.

J is TRBJ1-5 and V is TRBV12-5; D is ambiguous. The CDR3 loop spans 13 amino acids. Looked up from germline, CDR1 is LGHNT and CDR2 is FRNRAP. V was pared by 3 bases and J by 10 bases, with 13 bases between. The CDR3 DNA follows: TGTGCTAGTGGTTTAGAAACACGTCTCCCCCAGCATTTT. It translates to CASGLETRLPQHF.

The V and J genes are TRBV2 and TRBJ1-2, with D maybe TRBD1 (5 bases). Germline-derived CDR1 and CDR2 are SNHLY and FYNNEI. The CDR3 consists of 15 residues. The germline V and J ends were trimmed by 5 bases and 4 bases, with 17 bases remaining between them. The CDR3 DNA is TGTGCCAGCAGTCCTTGGGGCAACGGCGGCTATGGCTACACCTTC. This translates into CASSPWGNGGYGYTF.

V is TRBV28 and J is TRBJ1-2; weak D call: TRBD1 (5 bases). Looked up from germline, CDR1 is MDHEN and CDR2 is SYDVKM. CDR3 length: 15 amino acids. Trimming took 1 base from V and 7 from J, leaving 16 bases between them. The CDR3 DNA is TGTGCCAGCAGTTTATCCAGGGTTAAGATCGGTGGCTACACCTTC. Its protein product is CASSLSRVKIGGYTF.

This clone appeared once. This chain connects TRBV18 to TRBJ1-5; D not resolved. Germline V gene lookup returns CDR1 KGHSH and CDR2 LQKENI. V lost 5 bases, J lost 3 bases, and 8 bases lay in between. The CDR3 is 13 amino acids. As DNA, the CDR3 is TGTGCCAGCTCAATACAGACCAATCAGCCCCAGCATTTT. Amino acid sequence: CASSIQTNQPQHF.

The rearrangement joins TRBV18 to TRBJ1-5; TRBD1 is a possible D gene (6 bases). There are 13 residues in the CDR3. Germline V lookup: CDR1 KGHSH, CDR2 LQKENI. Trimming removed 3 bases from V and 8 bases from J, with 11 bases in between. CDR3 bases: TGTGCCAGCTCACCCCAGGGGATCGAGCCCCAGCATTTT. This sequence encodes CASSPQGIEPQHF.

The V gene is TRBV28, the J gene TRBJ1-1, with D possibly being TRBD1 (5 bases). Germline CDR1 reads MDHEN; CDR2 reads SYDVKM. The CDR3 runs 14 residues. Trimming shortened V by 2 bases and J by 5 bases, and 12 bases separated the two germline ends. CDR3 in amino acids: CASSLRQGRTEAFF. CDR3 DNA: TGTGCCAGCAGTTTAAGGCAGGGAAGGACTGAAGCTTTCTTT.

The CDR3 nucleotides are TGTGCCAGCAGCCAATCTTCCGGGACTAGGGGCACAGATACGCAGTATTTT. Its translation: CASSQSSGTRGTDTQYF. The rearrangement joins TRBV7-9 to TRBJ2-3; 8 bases line up with TRBD2. The germline gives CDR1 SEHNR, CDR2 FQNEAQ (reference sequence). Trimming removed 5 bases from V and 1 base from J; junction bases left unmatched: 11. The CDR3 runs to 17 residues.

The chain combines TRBV9 with TRBJ1-5; 9 bases match TRBD1. Unmatched junction bases numbered 8, after V lost 0 bases and J lost 10 bases. This CDR3 is built from 15 residues. Germline values: CDR1 SGDLS, CDR2 YYNGEE. The CDR3 spells CASSVDGQGPQPQHF. CDR3 DNA sequence: TGTGCCAGCAGCGTAGATGGACAGGGGCCCCAACCCCAGCATTTT.

This clone was counted between two and nine times. The chain carries TRBV28 and TRBJ1-2; TRBD1 matches at 7 bases. This CDR3 spans 17 amino acids. Looked up from germline, CDR1 is MDHEN and CDR2 is SYDVKM. Losses at the gene ends were 2 bases for V and 8 bases for J; bases not matched to a gene: 17. For the CDR3, the DNA is TGTGCCAGCAGTTTACCCCCCTCGACAGGGAGTCGTTGGGGCTACACCTTC. Encoded protein: CASSLPPSTGSRWGYTF.

The chain has TRBV3-1 (or the pseudogene TRBV3-2) and TRBJ2-2; D unclear. Trimming shortened V by 2 bases and J by 1 base, and 5 bases separated the two germline ends. From germline, CDR1 is LGHDT and CDR2 YNNKEL (reference sequence). The CDR3 extends over 14 amino acids. The CDR3, as DNA: TGTGCCAGCAGCCAACAGGTGAACACCGGGGAGCTGTTTTTT. Translation gives CASSQQVNTGELFF.

The chain uses TRBV28 and TRBJ2-7; perhaps TRBD1 as D (6 bases). This CDR3 region has 14 residues. Germline V gene lookup returns CDR1 MDHEN and CDR2 SYDVKM. Trimming pared 5 bases from V and 4 bases from J, leaving 15 bases between. The CDR3 sequence: CASSTTRTEYEQYF. CDR3 in DNA: TGTGCCAGCAGTACCACCCGGACAGAATACGAGCAGTACTTC.